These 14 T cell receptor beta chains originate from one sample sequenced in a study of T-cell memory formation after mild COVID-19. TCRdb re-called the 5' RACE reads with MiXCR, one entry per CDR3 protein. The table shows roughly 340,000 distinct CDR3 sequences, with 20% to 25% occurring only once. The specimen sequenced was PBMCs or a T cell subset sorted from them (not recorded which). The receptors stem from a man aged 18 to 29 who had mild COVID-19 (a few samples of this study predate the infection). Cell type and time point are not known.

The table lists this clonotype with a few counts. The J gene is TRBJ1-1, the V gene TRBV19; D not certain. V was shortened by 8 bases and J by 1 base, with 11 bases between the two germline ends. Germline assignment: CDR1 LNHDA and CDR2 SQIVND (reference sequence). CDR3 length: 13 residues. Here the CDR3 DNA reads TGTGCCAGTGGATTCCAGCGGAACACTGAAGCTTTCTTT. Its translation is CASGFQRNTEAFF.

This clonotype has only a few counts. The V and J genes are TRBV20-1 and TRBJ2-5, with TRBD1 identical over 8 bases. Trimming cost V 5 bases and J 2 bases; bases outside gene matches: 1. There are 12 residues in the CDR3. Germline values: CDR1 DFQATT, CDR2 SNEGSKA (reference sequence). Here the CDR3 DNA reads TGCAGTGCTGGACAGGGACAAGAGACCCAGTACTTC. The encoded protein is CSAGQGQETQYF.

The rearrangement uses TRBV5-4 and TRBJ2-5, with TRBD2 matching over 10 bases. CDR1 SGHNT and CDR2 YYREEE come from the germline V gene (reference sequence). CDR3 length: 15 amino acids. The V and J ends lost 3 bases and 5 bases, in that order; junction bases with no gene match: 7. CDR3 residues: CASSSPAGGLETQYF. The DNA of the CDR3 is TGTGCCAGCAGCTCCCCAGCGGGGGGGCTGGAGACCCAGTACTTC. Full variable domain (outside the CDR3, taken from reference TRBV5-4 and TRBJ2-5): ETGVTQSPTHLIKTRGQQVTLRCSSQSGHNTVSWYQQALGQGPQFIFQYYREEENGRGNFPPRFSGLQFPNYSSELNVNALELDDSALYLCASSSPAGGLETQYFGPGTRLLVL.

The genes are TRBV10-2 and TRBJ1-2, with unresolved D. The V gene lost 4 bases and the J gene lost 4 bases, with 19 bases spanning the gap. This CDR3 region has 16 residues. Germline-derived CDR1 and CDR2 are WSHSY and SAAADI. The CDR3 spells CASSAAAVPIIYGYTF. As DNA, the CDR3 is TGCGCCAGCAGTGCGGCCGCCGTTCCTATCATCTATGGCTACACCTTC.

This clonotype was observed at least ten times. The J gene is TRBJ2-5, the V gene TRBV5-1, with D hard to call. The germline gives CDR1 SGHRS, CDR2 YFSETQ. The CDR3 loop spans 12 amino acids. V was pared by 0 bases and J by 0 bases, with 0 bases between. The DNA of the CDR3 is TGCGCCAGCAGCTTGGACCAAGAGACCCAGTACTTC. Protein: CASSLDQETQYF. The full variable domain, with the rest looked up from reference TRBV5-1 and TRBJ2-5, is KAGVTQTPRYLIKTRGQQVTLSCSPISGHRSVSWYQQTPGQGLQFLFEYFSETQRNKGNFPGRFSGRQFSNSRSEMNVSTLELGDSALYLCASSLDQETQYFGPGTRLLVL.

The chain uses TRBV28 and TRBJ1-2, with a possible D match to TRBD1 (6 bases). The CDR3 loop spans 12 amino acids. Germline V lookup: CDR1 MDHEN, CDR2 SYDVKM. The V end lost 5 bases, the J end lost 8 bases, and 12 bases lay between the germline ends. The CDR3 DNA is TGTGCCAGCAGTCTACAGGGTTGGGGCTACACCTTC. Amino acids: CASSLQGWGYTF.

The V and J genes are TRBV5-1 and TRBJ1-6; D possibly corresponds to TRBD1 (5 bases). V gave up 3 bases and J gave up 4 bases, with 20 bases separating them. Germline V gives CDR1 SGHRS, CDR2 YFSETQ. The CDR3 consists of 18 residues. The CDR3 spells CASSWHPAATDYNSPLHF. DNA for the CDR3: TGCGCCAGCAGCTGGCACCCCGCCGCGACAGATTATAATTCACCCCTCCACTTT.

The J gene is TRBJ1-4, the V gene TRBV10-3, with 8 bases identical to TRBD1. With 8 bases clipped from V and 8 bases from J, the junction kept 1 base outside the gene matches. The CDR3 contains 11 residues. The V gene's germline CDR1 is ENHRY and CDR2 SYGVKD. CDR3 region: CAIRTGEKLFF. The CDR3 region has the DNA TGTGCCATCCGGACAGGGGAAAAACTGTTTTTT.

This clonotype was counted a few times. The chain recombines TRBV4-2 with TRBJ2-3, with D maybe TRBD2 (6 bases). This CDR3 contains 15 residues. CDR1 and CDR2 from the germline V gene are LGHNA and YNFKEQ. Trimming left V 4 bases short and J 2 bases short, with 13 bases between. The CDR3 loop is CASSPGLLDTDTQYF. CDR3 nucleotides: TGTGCCAGCAGCCCGGGACTTCTCGACACAGATACGCAGTATTTT.

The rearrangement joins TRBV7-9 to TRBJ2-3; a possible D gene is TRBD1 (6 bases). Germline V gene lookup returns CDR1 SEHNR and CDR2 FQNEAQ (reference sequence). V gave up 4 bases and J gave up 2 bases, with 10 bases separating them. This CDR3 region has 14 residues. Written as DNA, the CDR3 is TGTGCCAGCAGCTCCAGGACAGCCACAGATACGCAGTATTTT. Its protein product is CASSSRTATDTQYF. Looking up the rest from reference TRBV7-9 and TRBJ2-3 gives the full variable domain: DTGVSQNPRHKITKRGQNVTFRCDPISEHNRLYWYRQTLGQGPEFLTYFQNEAQLEKSRLLSDRFSAERPKGSFSTLEIQRTEQGDSAMYLCASSSRTATDTQYFGPGTRLTVL.

As DNA, the CDR3 is TGCGCCAGCAGCTTGATCAGTTTAGGACCCGGGGAGCTGTTTTTT. Protein product: CASSLISLGPGELFF. The rearrangement joins TRBV5-1 to TRBJ2-2; no definite D call. Germline V gene data show CDR1 as SGHRS and CDR2 as YFSETQ. Deletions cut 1 base from V and 6 bases from J, with 13 bases between. The CDR3 contains 15 residues.

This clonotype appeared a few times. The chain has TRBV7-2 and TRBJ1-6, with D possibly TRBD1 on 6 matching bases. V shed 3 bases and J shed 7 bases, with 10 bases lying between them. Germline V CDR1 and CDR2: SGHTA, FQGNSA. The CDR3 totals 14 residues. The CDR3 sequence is CASSFTGLNSPLHF. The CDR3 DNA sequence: TGTGCCAGCAGCTTCACAGGGTTGAATTCACCCCTCCACTTT.

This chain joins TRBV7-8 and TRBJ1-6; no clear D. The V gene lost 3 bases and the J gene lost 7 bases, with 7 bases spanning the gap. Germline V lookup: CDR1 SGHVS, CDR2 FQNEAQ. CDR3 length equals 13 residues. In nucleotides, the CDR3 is TGTGCCAGCAGCTTTAGGACCAATTCACCCCTCCACTTT. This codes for CASSFRTNSPLHF.

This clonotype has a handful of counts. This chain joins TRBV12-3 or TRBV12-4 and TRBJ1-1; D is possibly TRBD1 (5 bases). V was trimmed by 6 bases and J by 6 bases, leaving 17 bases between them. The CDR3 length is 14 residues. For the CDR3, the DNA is TGTGCCAGCAGCCCCGGGGCAGGGAGGTCTGAAGCTTTCTTT. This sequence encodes CASSPGAGRSEAFF.